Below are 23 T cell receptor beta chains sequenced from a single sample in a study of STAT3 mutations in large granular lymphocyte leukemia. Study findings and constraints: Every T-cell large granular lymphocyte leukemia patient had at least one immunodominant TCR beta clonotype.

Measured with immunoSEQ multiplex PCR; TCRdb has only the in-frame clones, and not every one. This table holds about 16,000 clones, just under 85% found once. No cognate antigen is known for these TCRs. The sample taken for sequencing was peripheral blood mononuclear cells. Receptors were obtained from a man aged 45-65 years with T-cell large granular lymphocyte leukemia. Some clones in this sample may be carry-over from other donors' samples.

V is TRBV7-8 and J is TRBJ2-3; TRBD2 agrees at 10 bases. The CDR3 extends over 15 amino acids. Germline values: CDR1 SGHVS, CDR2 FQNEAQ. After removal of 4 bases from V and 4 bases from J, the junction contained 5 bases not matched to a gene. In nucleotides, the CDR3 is TGTGCCAGCAGCTCAAGCGGGAGGGCCTCAGATACGCAGTATTTT. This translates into CASSSSGRASDTQYF.

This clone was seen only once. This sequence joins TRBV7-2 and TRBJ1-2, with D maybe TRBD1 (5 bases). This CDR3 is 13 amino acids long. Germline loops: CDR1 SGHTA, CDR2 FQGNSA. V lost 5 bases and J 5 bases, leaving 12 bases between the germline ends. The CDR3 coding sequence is TGTGCCAGCAGCCGAATTGGGGGTTATGGCTACACCTTC. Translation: CASSRIGGYGYTF.

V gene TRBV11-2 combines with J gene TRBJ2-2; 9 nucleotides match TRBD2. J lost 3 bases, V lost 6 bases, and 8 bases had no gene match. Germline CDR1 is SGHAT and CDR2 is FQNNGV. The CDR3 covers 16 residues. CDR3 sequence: CASSRPAGGYTGELFF. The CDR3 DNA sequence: TGTGCCAGCAGTCGACCAGCGGGGGGATACACCGGGGAGCTGTTTTTT.

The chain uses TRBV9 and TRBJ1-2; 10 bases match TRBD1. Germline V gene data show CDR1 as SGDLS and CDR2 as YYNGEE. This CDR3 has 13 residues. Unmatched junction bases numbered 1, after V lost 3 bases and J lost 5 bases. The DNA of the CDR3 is TGTGCCAGCAGCGGGACAGGGGGATATGGCTACACCTTC. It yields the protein CASSGTGGYGYTF.

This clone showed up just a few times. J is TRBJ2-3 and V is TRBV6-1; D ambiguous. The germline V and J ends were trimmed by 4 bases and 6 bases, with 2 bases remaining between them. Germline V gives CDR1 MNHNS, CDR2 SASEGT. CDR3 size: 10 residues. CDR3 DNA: TGTGCCAGCAGTGTGGATACGCAGTATTTT. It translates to CASSVDTQYF.

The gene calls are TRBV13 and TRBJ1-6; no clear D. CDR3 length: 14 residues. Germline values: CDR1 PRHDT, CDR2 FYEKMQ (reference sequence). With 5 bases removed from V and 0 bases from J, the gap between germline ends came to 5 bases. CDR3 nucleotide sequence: TGTGCCAGCAGCCGACTCTCCTATAATTCACCCCTCCACTTT. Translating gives CASSRLSYNSPLHF.

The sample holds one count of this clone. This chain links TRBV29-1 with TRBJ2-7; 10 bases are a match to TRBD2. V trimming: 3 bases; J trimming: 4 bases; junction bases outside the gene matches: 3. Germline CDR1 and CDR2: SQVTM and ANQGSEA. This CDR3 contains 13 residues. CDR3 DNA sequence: TGCAGCGTTGAGGGGACTAGCGAGTACGAGCAGTACTTC. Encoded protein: CSVEGTSEYEQYF.

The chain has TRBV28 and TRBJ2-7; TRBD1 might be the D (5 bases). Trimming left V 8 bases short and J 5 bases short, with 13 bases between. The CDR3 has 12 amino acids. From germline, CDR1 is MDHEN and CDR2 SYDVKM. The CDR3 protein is CASGNRLNEQYF. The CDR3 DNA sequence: TGTGCCAGCGGAAACAGGCTCAACGAGCAGTACTTC.

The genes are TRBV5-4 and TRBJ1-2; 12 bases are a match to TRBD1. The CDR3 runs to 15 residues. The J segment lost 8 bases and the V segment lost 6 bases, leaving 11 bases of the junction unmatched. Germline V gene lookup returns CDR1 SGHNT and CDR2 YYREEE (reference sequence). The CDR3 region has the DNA TGTGCCAGCACCCCCGGGACAGGGGGCGTGGGAGGCTACACCTTC. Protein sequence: CASTPGTGGVGGYTF. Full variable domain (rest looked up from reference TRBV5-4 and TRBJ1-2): ETGVTQSPTHLIKTRGQQVTLRCSSQSGHNTVSWYQQALGQGPQFIFQYYREEENGRGNFPPRFSGLQFPNYSSELNVNALELDDSALYLCASTPGTGGVGGYTFGSGTRLTVV.

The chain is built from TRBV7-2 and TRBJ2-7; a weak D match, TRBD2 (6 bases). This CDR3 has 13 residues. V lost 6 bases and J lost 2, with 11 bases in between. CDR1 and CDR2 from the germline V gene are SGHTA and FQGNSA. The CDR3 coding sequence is TGTGCCAGCAGGGGAGCGGGTACCTACGAGCAGTACTTC. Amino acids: CASRGAGTYEQYF.

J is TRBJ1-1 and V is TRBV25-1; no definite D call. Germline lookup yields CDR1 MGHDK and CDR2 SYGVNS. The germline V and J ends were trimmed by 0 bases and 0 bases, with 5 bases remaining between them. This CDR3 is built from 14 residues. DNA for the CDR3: TGTGCCAGCAGTGAATATTCCATGAACACTGAAGCTTTCTTT. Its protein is CASSEYSMNTEAFF.

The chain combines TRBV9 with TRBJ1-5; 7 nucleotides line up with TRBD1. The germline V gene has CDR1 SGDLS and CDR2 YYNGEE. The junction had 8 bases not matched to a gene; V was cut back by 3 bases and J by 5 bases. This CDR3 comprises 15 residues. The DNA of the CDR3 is TGTGCCAGCAGCGCCTACGACAGGGAAGATCAGCCCCAGCATTTT. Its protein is CASSAYDREDQPQHF.

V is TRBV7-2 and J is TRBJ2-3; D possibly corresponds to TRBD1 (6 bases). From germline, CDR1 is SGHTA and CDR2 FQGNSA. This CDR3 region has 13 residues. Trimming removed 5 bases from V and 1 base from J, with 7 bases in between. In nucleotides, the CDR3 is TGTGCCAGCAGCCGGACAGGCACAGATACGCAGTATTTT. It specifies CASSRTGTDTQYF.

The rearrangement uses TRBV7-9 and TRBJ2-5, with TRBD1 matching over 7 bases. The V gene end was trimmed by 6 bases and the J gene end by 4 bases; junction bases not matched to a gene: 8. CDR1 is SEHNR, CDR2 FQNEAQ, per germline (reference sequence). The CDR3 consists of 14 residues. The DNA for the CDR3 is TGTGCCAGCAGACCCGACAGGGCTCGAGAGACCCAGTACTTC. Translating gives CASRPDRARETQYF.

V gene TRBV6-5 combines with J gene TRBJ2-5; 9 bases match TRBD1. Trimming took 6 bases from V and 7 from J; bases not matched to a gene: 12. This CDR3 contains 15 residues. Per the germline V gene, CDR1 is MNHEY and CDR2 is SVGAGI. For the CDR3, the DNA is TGTGCCAGCAGGGGTACAAGACAGGGGGGCCGGACCCAGTACTTC. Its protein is CASRGTRQGGRTQYF.

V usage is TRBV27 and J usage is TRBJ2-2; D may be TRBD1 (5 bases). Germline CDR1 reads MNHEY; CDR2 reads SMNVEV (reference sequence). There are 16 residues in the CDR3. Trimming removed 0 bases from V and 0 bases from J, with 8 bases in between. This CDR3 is CASSLSGHPNTGELFF. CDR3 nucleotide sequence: TGTGCCAGCAGTTTATCTGGACATCCGAACACCGGGGAGCTGTTTTTT.

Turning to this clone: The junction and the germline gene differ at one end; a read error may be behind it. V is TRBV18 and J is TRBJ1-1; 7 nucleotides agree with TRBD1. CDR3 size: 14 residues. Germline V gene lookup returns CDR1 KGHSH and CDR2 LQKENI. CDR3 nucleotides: TGTGCCAGCTCCCCACAGACAGGGATCACTGAAGCTTTCTTT. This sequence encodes CASSPQTGITEAFF.

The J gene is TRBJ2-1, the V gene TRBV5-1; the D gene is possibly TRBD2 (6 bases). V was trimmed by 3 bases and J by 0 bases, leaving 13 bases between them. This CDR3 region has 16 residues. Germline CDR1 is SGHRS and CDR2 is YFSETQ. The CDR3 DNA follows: TGCGCCAGCAGCTCGGAGGCTAGCGACTCCTACAATGAGCAGTTCTTC. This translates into CASSSEASDSYNEQFF.

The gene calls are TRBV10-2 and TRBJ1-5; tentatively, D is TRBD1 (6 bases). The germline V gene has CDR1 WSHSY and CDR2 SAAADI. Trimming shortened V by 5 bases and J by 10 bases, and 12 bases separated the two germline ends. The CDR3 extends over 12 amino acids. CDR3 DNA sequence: TGCGCCAGCAGTCGAGGGGGGTCCCCCCAGCATTTT. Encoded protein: CASSRGGSPQHF.

This chain's CDR3 is CASTLEGGAVQPQHF. In DNA, the CDR3 is TGTGCCAGCACCTTGGAGGGGGGCGCGGTACAGCCCCAGCATTTT. The chain has TRBV6-1 and TRBJ1-5, with D perhaps TRBD1 (6 bases). Germline-derived CDR1 and CDR2 are MNHNS and SASEGT. With 7 bases removed from V and 7 bases from J, the gap between germline ends came to 20 bases. The CDR3 runs 15 residues.

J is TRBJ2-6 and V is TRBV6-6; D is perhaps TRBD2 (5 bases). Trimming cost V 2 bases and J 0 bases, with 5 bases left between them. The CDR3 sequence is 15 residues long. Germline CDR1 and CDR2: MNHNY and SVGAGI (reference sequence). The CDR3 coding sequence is TGTGCCAGCAGTTACAGCGGCTCTGGGGCCAACGTCCTGACTTTC. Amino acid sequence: CASSYSGSGANVLTF.

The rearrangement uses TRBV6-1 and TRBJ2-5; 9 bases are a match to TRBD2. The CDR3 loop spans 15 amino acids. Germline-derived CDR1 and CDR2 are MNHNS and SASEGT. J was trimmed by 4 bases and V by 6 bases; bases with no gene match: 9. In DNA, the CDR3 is TGTGCCAGCAGCCCTAGCGGGGTGCCTGGAGAGACCCAGTACTTC. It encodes CASSPSGVPGETQYF.

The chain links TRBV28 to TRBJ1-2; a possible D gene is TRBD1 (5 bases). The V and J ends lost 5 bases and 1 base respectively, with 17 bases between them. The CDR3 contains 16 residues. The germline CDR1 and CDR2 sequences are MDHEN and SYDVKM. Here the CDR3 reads CASSGNRIPYNYGYTF. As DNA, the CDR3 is TGTGCCAGCAGTGGGAACAGGATACCTTATAACTATGGCTACACCTTC.